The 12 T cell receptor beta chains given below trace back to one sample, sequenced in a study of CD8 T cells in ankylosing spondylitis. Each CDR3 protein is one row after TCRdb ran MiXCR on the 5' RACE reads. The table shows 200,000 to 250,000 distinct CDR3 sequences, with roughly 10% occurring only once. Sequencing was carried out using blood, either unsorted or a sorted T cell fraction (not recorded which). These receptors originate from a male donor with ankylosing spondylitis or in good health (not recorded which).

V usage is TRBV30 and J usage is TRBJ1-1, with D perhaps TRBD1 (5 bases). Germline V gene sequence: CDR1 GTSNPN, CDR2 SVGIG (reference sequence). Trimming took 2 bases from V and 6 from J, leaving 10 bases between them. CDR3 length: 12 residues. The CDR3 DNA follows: TGTGCCTGGAGTCGGGGGGGGTCTGAAGCTTTCTTT. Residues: CAWSRGGSEAFF.

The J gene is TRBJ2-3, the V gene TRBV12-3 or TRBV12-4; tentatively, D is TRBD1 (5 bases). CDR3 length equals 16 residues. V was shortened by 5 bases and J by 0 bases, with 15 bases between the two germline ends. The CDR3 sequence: CASSGGAAASTDTQYF. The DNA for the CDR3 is TGTGCCAGCAGTGGTGGGGCGGCGGCTAGCACAGATACGCAGTATTTT.

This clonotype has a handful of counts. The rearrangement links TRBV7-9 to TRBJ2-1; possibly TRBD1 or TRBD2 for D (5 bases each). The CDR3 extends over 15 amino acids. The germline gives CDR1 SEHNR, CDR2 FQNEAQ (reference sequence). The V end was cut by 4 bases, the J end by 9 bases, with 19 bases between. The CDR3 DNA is TGTGCCAGCAGCTCCATCGCCGGGGATCAGGGTGAGCAGTTCTTC. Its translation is CASSSIAGDQGEQFF.

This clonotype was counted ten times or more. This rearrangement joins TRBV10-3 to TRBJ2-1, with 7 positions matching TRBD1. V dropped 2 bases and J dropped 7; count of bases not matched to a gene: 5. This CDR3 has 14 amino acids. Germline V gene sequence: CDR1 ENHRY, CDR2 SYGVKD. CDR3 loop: CAISETGVSNEQFF. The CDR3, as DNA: TGTGCCATCAGTGAGACAGGGGTATCGAATGAGCAGTTCTTC.

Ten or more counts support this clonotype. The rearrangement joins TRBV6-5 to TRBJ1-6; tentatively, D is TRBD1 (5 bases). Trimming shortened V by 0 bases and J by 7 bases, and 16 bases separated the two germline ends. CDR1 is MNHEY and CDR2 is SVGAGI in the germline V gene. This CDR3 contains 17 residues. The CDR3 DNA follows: TGTGCCAGCAGTTACTCCTACGGGAGCGAGGGGAATTCACCCCTCCACTTT. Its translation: CASSYSYGSEGNSPLHF.

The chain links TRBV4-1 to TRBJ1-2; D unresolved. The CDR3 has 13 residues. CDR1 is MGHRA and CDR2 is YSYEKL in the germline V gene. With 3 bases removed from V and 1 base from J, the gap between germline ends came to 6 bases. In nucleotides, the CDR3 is TGCGCCAGCAGCCAGGAGGTTAACTATGGCTACACCTTC. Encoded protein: CASSQEVNYGYTF.

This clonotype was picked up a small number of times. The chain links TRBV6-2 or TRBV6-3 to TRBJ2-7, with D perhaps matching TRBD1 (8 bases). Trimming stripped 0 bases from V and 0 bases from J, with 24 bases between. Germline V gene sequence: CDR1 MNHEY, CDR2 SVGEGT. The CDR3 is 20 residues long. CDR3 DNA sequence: TGTGCCAGCAGTTACTCGGCGCAGGGGGCTAGCGGAGCCCTCTCCTACGAGCAGTACTTC. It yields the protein CASSYSAQGASGALSYEQYF.

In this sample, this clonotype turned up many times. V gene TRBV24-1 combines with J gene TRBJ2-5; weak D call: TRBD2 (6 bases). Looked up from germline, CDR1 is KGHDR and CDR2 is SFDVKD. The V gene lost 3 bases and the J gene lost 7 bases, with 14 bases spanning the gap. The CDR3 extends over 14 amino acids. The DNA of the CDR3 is TGTGCCACCAGTGATACGGACTACCAGGGGACCCAGTACTTC. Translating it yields CATSDTDYQGTQYF.

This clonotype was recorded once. The CDR3 here is CASSTRRTPATNEKLFF. The CDR3 region has the DNA TGTGCCAGCAGCACCCGACGGACGCCCGCAACTAATGAAAAACTGTTTTTT. The rearrangement uses TRBV7-3 and TRBJ1-4; D ambiguous. Germline V gives CDR1 SGHTA, CDR2 FQGTGA. Trimming left V 5 bases short and J 0 bases short, with 16 bases between. The CDR3 extends over 17 amino acids.

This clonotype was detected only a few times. As DNA, the CDR3 is TGCAGTGCCGCTAATAGTCACAGGGGGTGGGAGACCCAGTACTTC. It yields the protein CSAANSHRGWETQYF. This rearrangement joins TRBV20-1 to TRBJ2-5, with TRBD1 matching over 8 bases. The CDR3 is 15 amino acids. V gave up 6 bases and J gave up 5 bases; unmatched junction bases: 14. Germline V gene sequence: CDR1 DFQATT, CDR2 SNEGSKA (reference sequence).

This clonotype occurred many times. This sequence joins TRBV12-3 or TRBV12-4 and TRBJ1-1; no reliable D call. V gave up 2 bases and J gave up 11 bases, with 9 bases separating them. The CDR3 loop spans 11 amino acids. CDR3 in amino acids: CASSLLEVAFF. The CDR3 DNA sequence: TGTGCCAGCAGTTTATTGGAAGTGGCTTTCTTT.

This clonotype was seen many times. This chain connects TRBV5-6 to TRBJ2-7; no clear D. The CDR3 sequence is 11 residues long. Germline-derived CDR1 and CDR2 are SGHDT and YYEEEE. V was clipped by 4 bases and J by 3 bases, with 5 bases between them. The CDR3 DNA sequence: TGTGCCAGCAGCACGCACTACGAGCAGTACTTC. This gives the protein CASSTHYEQYF.